This entry lists 24 T cell receptor beta chains sequenced from one sample in a study of Graves' ophthalmopathy and Graves' hyperthyroidism. The TCR beta CDR3 regions underwent amplification from RNA transcripts. RT-PCR was first run with HTBI primers, then multiplex PCR in a second round. TCRdb re-derived calls from the multiplex PCR reads in MiXCR, one entry per CDR3 protein. The sample gives about 740,000 distinct CDR3 sequences, roughly two fifths of which show up once; approximately 43% is in the top ten. Sequencing was performed on peripheral blood. These receptors were taken from an adult man with Graves' ophthalmopathy.

This clonotype was recorded at least ten times. CDR3 nucleotides: TGTGCCAGCAGCTTAGCGCGGCAGGAAGCTTTCTTT. It yields the protein CASSLARQEAFF. The chain has TRBV7-2 and TRBJ1-1; D uncertain. V was shortened by 0 bases and J by 8 bases, with 7 bases between the two germline ends. This CDR3 region has 12 residues. Germline V CDR1 and CDR2: SGHTA, FQGNSA.

The rearrangement joins TRBV29-1 to TRBJ1-3; 8 bases align to TRBD1. Germline CDR1 and CDR2: SQVTM and ANQGSEA. The ends lost 8 bases at V and 2 bases at J; junction bases unmatched: 8. This CDR3 spans 14 amino acids. The CDR3 protein is CSSRQGMAGNTIYF. The DNA of the CDR3 is TGCAGCTCACGACAGGGGATGGCTGGAAACACCATATATTTT.

The J gene is TRBJ1-5, the V gene TRBV19; the D is unclear. Germline V gene lookup returns CDR1 LNHDA and CDR2 SQIVND (reference sequence). This CDR3 comprises 16 residues. V was cut by 6 bases and J by 3 bases, with 18 bases left in between. CDR3 nucleotide sequence: TGTGCCAGTAGGGCTGGGGTTGGGGAGGCCAATCAGCCCCAGCATTTT. It translates to CASRAGVGEANQPQHF.

The table lists this clonotype with many counts. This sequence joins TRBV9 and TRBJ1-5; D is ambiguous. Trimming cost V 4 bases and J 7 bases, with 12 bases left between them. This CDR3 has 13 amino acids. Germline V gives CDR1 SGDLS, CDR2 YYNGEE. The CDR3 region is CASSPGITQPQHF. The DNA of the CDR3 is TGTGCCAGCAGCCCGGGAATAACGCAGCCCCAGCATTTT.

At least ten counts were recorded for this clonotype. This sequence joins TRBV12-3 or TRBV12-4 and TRBJ2-5, with D unclear. There are 12 residues in the CDR3. The ends were cut back, 5 bases at V and 5 bases at J, with 9 bases in the middle. The CDR3 DNA reads as TGTGCCAGCAGTAGTCTAGTGGAGACCCAGTACTTC. It encodes CASSSLVETQYF.

This CDR3 reads CASNRQTGGSQPQHF. CDR3 bases: TGTGCCAGTAACCGCCAAACAGGGGGCAGTCAGCCCCAGCATTTT. V and J are TRBV19 and TRBJ1-5; 9 positions match TRBD1. The trim removed 7 bases at V and 6 bases at J, leaving 10 bases unmatched. This CDR3 has 15 amino acids. Germline lookup yields CDR1 LNHDA and CDR2 SQIVND (reference sequence).

V usage is TRBV12-3 or TRBV12-4 and J usage is TRBJ2-7; 14 nucleotides agree with TRBD2. CDR3 size: 16 residues. With V trimmed by 4 bases and J by 7 bases, 9 bases remained unmatched. CDR3 loop: CASSSIGTSGSWEQYF. CDR3 sequence (DNA): TGTGCCAGCAGTTCCATCGGGACTAGCGGGAGTTGGGAGCAGTACTTC.

Only one count was recorded for this clonotype. The V gene is TRBV7-9, the J gene TRBJ1-2, with D unresolved. The CDR3 loop spans 12 amino acids. The germline V and J ends were trimmed by 2 bases and 6 bases, with 7 bases remaining between them. Germline CDR1 is SEHNR and CDR2 is FQNEAQ (reference sequence). The DNA of the CDR3 is TGTGCCAGCAGCTTAATTGGTCATGGCTACACCTTC. Its protein is CASSLIGHGYTF.

The chain is built from TRBV20-1 and TRBJ1-2; 8 nucleotides match TRBD1. CDR1 is DFQATT and CDR2 is SNEGSKA in the germline V gene (reference sequence). The CDR3 spans 15 residues. V was clipped by 1 base and J by 7 bases; unmatched bases: 11. The CDR3 sequence: CSARGWAGGLVGYTF. The CDR3 DNA reads as TGCAGTGCTAGAGGTTGGGCAGGGGGCTTAGTTGGCTACACCTTC.

The chain joins TRBV11-2 to TRBJ2-5; D is possibly TRBD2 (7 bases). The DNA end is a closer match to TRBJ2-1, so the J assignment may be wrong. CDR1 is SGHAT and CDR2 is FQNNGV in the germline V gene. This CDR3 has 16 amino acids. CDR3: CASSAQGRGRYNEQFF. Written as DNA, the CDR3 is TGTGCCAGCAGCGCCCAAGGGCGGGGGCGGTACAATGAGCAGTTCTTC.

This clonotype was seen at least ten times. CDR3 sequence reads: CASRGRMNTEAFF. CDR3 coding DNA: TGTGCCAGCAGAGGACGGATGAACACTGAAGCTTTCTTT. This sequence joins TRBV7-9 and TRBJ1-1; D is ambiguous. The V and J ends lost 6 bases and 0 bases respectively, with 8 bases between them. Germline CDR1 SEHNR, CDR2 FQNEAQ (reference sequence). There are 13 residues in the CDR3.

This chain joins TRBV20-1 and TRBJ2-5; either TRBD1 or TRBD2 may supply D (6 bases each). The CDR3 runs to 12 residues. The germline CDR1 and CDR2 sequences are DFQATT and SNEGSKA (reference sequence). Trimming took off 3 bases at V and 6 bases at J, with 11 bases between the two ends. CDR3 in DNA: TGCAGTGCTAGTGAGGGGGGAAAGACCCAGTACTTC. Encoded protein: CSASEGGKTQYF.

The chain carries TRBV25-1 and TRBJ1-2; D ambiguous. Trimming removed 4 bases at V and 5 bases at J, with 5 bases between. There are 11 residues in the CDR3. Germline values: CDR1 MGHDK, CDR2 SYGVNS. The CDR3 nucleotides read TGTGCCAGCAGTGGAGAGTATGGCTACACCTTC. It is translated as CASSGEYGYTF.

Concerning this clonotype itself: The CDR3 end shows no conserved phenylalanine or tryptophan, and so a read error is likely. The limits of the CDR3 on the DNA are not certain, so only TCRdb's listed CDR3 is given. CDR3 in amino acids: CASGLSTGTMTV. This chain joins TRBV6-5 and TRBJ1-3. Per the germline V gene, CDR1 is MNHEY and CDR2 is SVGAGI. The CDR3 region is 12 residues in length, termini included.

With regard to this clonotype: The missing conserved phenylalanine or tryptophan at the end of this CDR3 makes a read error likely. J is TRBJ2-6 and V is TRBV2; D gene uncertain. The germline V and J ends were trimmed by 6 bases and 1 base, with 7 bases remaining between them. The CDR3 loop spans 14 amino acids. Germline V lookup: CDR1 SNHLY, CDR2 FYNNEI. The CDR3 coding sequence is TGTGCCAGCAGCCCTTCGTCTGGGGCCAACGTCCTGACTCTC. Translated, it gives CASSPSSGANVLTL.

This clonotype was seen a few times. The V call is TRBV29-1, the J call TRBJ2-7; 12 bases match TRBD2. This CDR3 has 13 amino acids. Germline V gene sequence: CDR1 SQVTM, CDR2 ANQGSEA. J lost 5 bases, V lost 4 bases, and 3 bases had no gene match. The CDR3 is CSVARTSGNEQYF. The CDR3, as DNA: TGCAGCGTTGCCCGGACTAGCGGGAACGAGCAGTACTTC.

This clonotype has a count of ten or more. This chain uses TRBV29-1 with TRBJ1-5, with D uncertain. This CDR3 is 11 amino acids long. V was clipped by 4 bases and J by 1 base, with 2 bases between them. Germline V gives CDR1 SQVTM, CDR2 ANQGSEA. The CDR3 sequence is CSVGSNQPQHF. The CDR3 DNA sequence: TGCAGCGTTGGCAGCAATCAGCCCCAGCATTTT.

This clonotype was detected a few times. This chain joins TRBV7-2 and TRBJ1-1; the match to TRBD1 covers 7 bases. This CDR3 spans 13 amino acids. Per the germline V gene, CDR1 is SGHTA and CDR2 is FQGNSA. V lost 8 bases to trimming and J lost 4 bases; unmatched junction nucleotides: 7. The DNA of the CDR3 is TGTGCCAGCTCGAACAGGGGCGGCACTGAAGCTTTCTTT. Amino acid sequence: CASSNRGGTEAFF.

Regarding this clonotype: This may be a read error, as it is one base from a much larger clone. The CDR3 region is CASSQNTGGDQPRHF. CDR3 bases: TGTGCCAGCAGCCAGAACACAGGGGGGGATCAGCCCCGGCATTTT. The chain combines TRBV4-2 with TRBJ1-5, with 8 bases lining up with TRBD1. The CDR3 extends over 15 amino acids. Per germline, CDR1 LGHNA and CDR2 YNFKEQ.

The chain combines TRBV7-9 with TRBJ1-1, with TRBD1 matching 8 bases. V dropped 1 base and J dropped 2; count of bases not matched to a gene: 3. Germline V gene data show CDR1 as SEHNR and CDR2 as FQNEAQ (reference sequence). This CDR3 is 15 amino acids long. The CDR3 DNA is TGTGCCAGCAGCTTAGACAGGGGGGCAAACACTGAAGCTTTCTTT. Translation: CASSLDRGANTEAFF.

About this clonotype itself: A junction end diverges from the germline sequence, so it may reflect a read error. The V call is TRBV11-1, the J call TRBJ2-1; 8 bases map to TRBD2. Germline CDR1 and CDR2: SGHAT and FQDESV (reference sequence). This CDR3 region has 15 residues. In DNA form, the CDR3 reads TGTGCCAGCAGCTTACAAGCGGGAGTCGGGAATGAGCAGCTCTTC. This gives the protein CASSLQAGVGNEQLF.

The rearrangement joins TRBV29-1 to TRBJ1-1, with 12 nucleotides matching TRBD1. The CDR3 runs to 16 residues. Germline V CDR1 and CDR2: SQVTM, ANQGSEA. With 4 bases clipped from V and 3 bases from J, the junction kept 9 bases outside the gene matches. This CDR3 is CSVAGTGGLTHTEAFF. The DNA for the CDR3 is TGCAGCGTTGCAGGGACAGGGGGCCTTACGCACACTGAAGCTTTCTTT.

This chain links TRBV20-1 with TRBJ1-2; maybe TRBD1 (5 bases). Deletions cut 0 bases from V and 5 bases from J, with 13 bases between. This CDR3 comprises 14 residues. Germline lookup yields CDR1 DFQATT and CDR2 SNEGSKA (reference sequence). The CDR3 DNA follows: TGCAGTGCTAGAGATCTCAGGGTTCCTTATGGCTACACCTTC. As protein: CSARDLRVPYGYTF.

J is TRBJ1-1 and V is TRBV10-3; TRBD1 aligns across 11 bases. Germline CDR1 and CDR2: ENHRY and SYGVKD. CDR3 size: 14 residues. J gave up 5 bases and V 10 bases, and 9 bases lay outside the gene matches. CDR3 DNA sequence: TGTGCCAGCGCGGGACAGGGGGAATGGACTGAAGCTTTCTTT. It translates to CASAGQGEWTEAFF.